These 9 T cell receptor beta chains were sequenced from one sample in a study of T cells in Graves' hyperthyroidism and ophthalmopathy. Using RNA transcripts as the source, TCR beta CDR3 regions were amplified. The HTBI primer set was used in a first-round RT-PCR of the TCR CDR3. Via MiXCR, TCRdb re-called the multiplex PCR reads, giving one row per CDR3 protein. The sample lists some 360,000 distinct CDR3 sequences; roughly 18% were seen once. Source material: blood. The receptors come from a woman aged 40 to 49 with Graves' ophthalmopathy.

This clonotype showed up many times. The J gene is TRBJ2-7, the V gene TRBV13; the D is unclear. Germline values: CDR1 PRHDT, CDR2 FYEKMQ (reference sequence). The V end lost 7 bases, the J end lost 3 bases, and 13 bases lay between the germline ends. This CDR3 comprises 13 residues. This chain's CDR3 is CASNRKDRYEQYF. DNA of the CDR3: TGTGCCAGCAACCGAAAGGATCGCTACGAGCAGTACTTC.

This clonotype was seen only a few times. The J gene is TRBJ2-5, the V gene TRBV12-3 or TRBV12-4, with TRBD2 matching 9 bases. V trimming: 4 bases; J trimming: 2 bases; junction bases outside the gene matches: 2. This CDR3 spans 14 amino acids. The DNA of the CDR3 is TGTGCCAGCAGTTGGCTAGCGGGACAAGAGACCCAGTACTTC. This encodes CASSWLAGQETQYF.

This clonotype was recorded many times. The rearrangement joins TRBV5-1 to TRBJ2-2; 7 bases are shared with TRBD2. Unmatched junction bases numbered 9, after V lost 6 bases and J lost 4 bases. CDR1 is SGHRS and CDR2 is YFSETQ in the germline V gene. The CDR3 covers 15 residues. The DNA for the CDR3 is TGCGCCAGCACCGAACTAGCGAGGAGCACCGGGGAGCTGTTTTTT. This gives the protein CASTELARSTGELFF.

This clonotype was counted once. The rearrangement uses TRBV15 and TRBJ2-7; tentatively, D is TRBD1 (5 bases). The CDR3 is 14 residues long. V lost 1 base, J lost 3 bases, and 10 bases lay in between. Per germline, CDR1 LNHNV and CDR2 YYDKDF (reference sequence). CDR3 protein: CATSRGDRLYEQYF. CDR3 bases: TGTGCCACCAGCAGAGGAGACAGACTCTACGAGCAGTACTTC.

This clonotype was picked up many times. The chain carries TRBV29-1 and TRBJ1-5, with D perhaps matching TRBD1 (5 bases). V was shortened by 8 bases and J by 3 bases, with 14 bases between the two germline ends. The length of the CDR3 is 13 residues. Germline values: CDR1 SQVTM, CDR2 ANQGSEA. The CDR3 DNA sequence: TGCAGCCTCCTCCGGGGCCACAATCAGCCCCAGCATTTT. Its protein is CSLLRGHNQPQHF. The whole variable domain, remainder taken from reference TRBV29-1 and TRBJ1-5, is SAVISQKPSRDICQRGTSLTIQCQVDSQVTMMFWYRQQPGQSLTLIATANQGSEATYESGFVIDKFPISRPNLTFSTLTVSNMSPEDSSIYLCSLLRGHNQPQHFGDGTRLSIL.

In this sample, this clonotype turned up many times. The chain is built from TRBV10-3 and TRBJ1-2, with D perhaps matching TRBD1 (5 bases). Trimming stripped 1 base from V and 0 bases from J, with 9 bases between. Germline V gene data show CDR1 as ENHRY and CDR2 as SYGVKD. The CDR3 contains 15 residues. CDR3 loop: CAISEYDSPNYGYTF. For the CDR3, the DNA is TGTGCCATCAGTGAGTACGACAGTCCTAACTATGGCTACACCTTC.

The chain uses TRBV9 and TRBJ2-5; 7 bases line up with TRBD1. The CDR3 has 14 amino acids. Germline V gene sequence: CDR1 SGDLS, CDR2 YYNGEE. Trimming removed 5 bases from V and 2 bases from J; junction bases left unmatched: 6. CDR3 in amino acids: CASSPQGTQETQYF. CDR3 DNA sequence: TGTGCCAGCAGTCCACAGGGGACGCAAGAGACCCAGTACTTC.

This clonotype occurred many times. The chain recombines TRBV27 with TRBJ1-2; perhaps TRBD1 as D (5 bases). Germline CDR1 MNHEY, CDR2 SMNVEV (reference sequence). The CDR3 is 10 residues long. Trimming left V 11 bases short and J 4 bases short, with 8 bases between. The CDR3 here is CAERGYGYTF. The CDR3 coding sequence is TGTGCCGAAAGGGGCTATGGCTACACCTTC.

This clonotype was recorded many times. V gene TRBV12-3 or TRBV12-4 combines with J gene TRBJ2-3, with no clear D. The length of the CDR3 is 12 residues. Trimming shortened V by 7 bases and J by 6 bases, and 11 bases separated the two germline ends. The CDR3 here is CASTAGLDTQYF. The CDR3 bases are TGTGCCAGCACGGCCGGGTTGGATACGCAGTATTTT.